The 21 T cell receptor beta chains given below trace back to one sample, sequenced in a study of T-cell reconstitution after alpha-beta-depleted transplantation in children. Unique molecular identifiers featured in how the TCRbeta library was prepared. TCRdb passed the PCR reads through MiXCR, listing each CDR3 protein once. Counted here are about 230,000 distinct CDR3 sequences, around 9.7% occurring once; the ten biggest clones make up about 5.4%. Source: PBMCs from the stem cell graft donor, taken from the stem cell graft. The receptors shown here come from a human donor who donated a stem cell graft to a child with SCID.

At least ten counts were recorded for this clonotype. The genes are TRBV5-5 and TRBJ1-5, with 8 positions matching TRBD1. Germline CDR1 SGHKS, CDR2 YYEKEE (reference sequence). The CDR3 has 16 residues. V trimming: 4 bases; J trimming: 5 bases; junction bases outside the gene matches: 11. CDR3 DNA sequence: TGTGCCAGCAGCCCACAACCTACAGGGGGTCATCAGCCCCAGCATTTT. This sequence encodes CASSPQPTGGHQPQHF.

This clonotype showed up many times. The chain links TRBV3-1 to TRBJ1-2, with a possible D match to TRBD1 (5 bases). The ends were cut back, 6 bases at V and 8 bases at J, with 22 bases in the middle. Germline CDR1 is LGHDT and CDR2 is YNNKEL (reference sequence). The CDR3 is 15 amino acids. CDR3 amino acids: CASRQAGAGLSGYTF. CDR3 DNA: TGTGCCAGCAGGCAGGCCGGGGCAGGCCTTTCGGGCTACACCTTC.

There are many counts of this clonotype. V is TRBV5-1 and J is TRBJ1-3, with D unclear. Germline CDR1 reads SGHRS; CDR2 reads YFSETQ. There are 15 residues in the CDR3. V was pared by 1 base and J by 0 bases, with 8 bases between. The CDR3 protein is CASSLNPSSGNTIYF. Written as DNA, the CDR3 is TGCGCCAGCAGCTTGAATCCGAGCTCTGGAAACACCATATATTTT.

This clonotype has at least ten counts. V gene TRBV28 combines with J gene TRBJ1-2, with TRBD1 as a possible D gene (5 bases). Germline V gives CDR1 MDHEN, CDR2 SYDVKM. This CDR3 has 17 residues. The V end was cut by 5 bases, the J end by 4 bases, with 23 bases between. The CDR3 loop reads CASSPSVGDRQGYGYTF. The CDR3 DNA reads as TGTGCCAGCAGTCCTTCCGTGGGCGACCGCCAGGGCTATGGCTACACCTTC.

This clonotype occurred many times. The chain joins TRBV20-1 to TRBJ1-1; D not resolved. The CDR3 runs 14 residues. The V gene lost 0 bases and the J gene lost 0 bases, with 8 bases spanning the gap. CDR1 and CDR2 (germline): DFQATT, SNEGSKA (reference sequence). The CDR3 spells CSARDPVVNTEAFF. DNA of the CDR3: TGCAGTGCTAGAGATCCCGTAGTGAACACTGAAGCTTTCTTT.

There are many counts of this clonotype. The gene calls are TRBV29-1 and TRBJ1-2; unclear D gene. The CDR3 spans 13 residues. V was shortened by 0 bases and J by 4 bases, with 9 bases between the two germline ends. In germline, CDR1 is SQVTM, CDR2 ANQGSEA. The CDR3 here is CSVEDTRVYGYTF. CDR3 in DNA: TGCAGCGTTGAAGACACCCGAGTCTATGGCTACACCTTC.

Many counts were recorded for this clonotype. The CDR3 DNA is TGTGCCAGCAGTTTGGTACAGTTTGGTGTTAGCAATCAGCCCCAGCATTTT. Its translation is CASSLVQFGVSNQPQHF. The rearrangement joins TRBV28 to TRBJ1-5; D is unclear. Trimming removed 3 bases from V and 0 bases from J, with 15 bases in between. The CDR3 contains 17 residues. Germline lookup yields CDR1 MDHEN and CDR2 SYDVKM.

This clonotype was observed at least ten times. The rearrangement uses TRBV5-1 and TRBJ2-7, with unresolved D. The CDR3 runs 14 residues. V was pared by 3 bases and J by 3 bases, with 13 bases between. Per germline, CDR1 SGHRS and CDR2 YFSETQ. CDR3 DNA: TGCGCCAGCAGCTCCCCCGGGTCTGGCTACGAGCAGTACTTC. Translating gives CASSSPGSGYEQYF.

Concerning this clonotype itself: At one of its ends the junction is not consistent with the germline gene, which may arise from a read error. The chain carries TRBV20-1 and TRBJ1-4; 10 bases line up with TRBD1. CDR3 length: 16 residues. Germline CDR1 and CDR2: DFQATT and SNEGSKA (reference sequence). The CDR3 nucleotides are TGCAGTGCTGCCGACAGGGGGCAGGCAACTAATGTAAAACTGTTTTTT. It translates to CSAADRGQATNVKLFF.

The chain combines TRBV12-3 or TRBV12-4 with TRBJ1-1; 8 nucleotides line up with TRBD1. V trimming: 5 bases; J trimming: 5 bases; junction bases outside the gene matches: 7. The CDR3 loop spans 14 amino acids. Written as DNA, the CDR3 is TGTGCCAGCAGTCTAAGACAGGGGTGGACTGAAGCTTTCTTT. Its translation: CASSLRQGWTEAFF.

This clonotype was seen repeatedly, ten times or more. This chain links TRBV7-9 with TRBJ2-5, with 10 bases matching TRBD2. Germline lookup yields CDR1 SEHNR and CDR2 FQNEAQ (reference sequence). V dropped 1 base and J dropped 4; count of bases not matched to a gene: 0. There are 14 residues in the CDR3. CDR3 DNA: TGTGCCAGCAGCTTAGGGACTAGCGGAGAGACCCAGTACTTC. This codes for CASSLGTSGETQYF.

In this sample, this clonotype turned up many times. This chain connects TRBV6-5 to TRBJ2-3; 7 positions agree with TRBD2. The CDR3 has 14 amino acids. CDR1 is MNHEY and CDR2 is SVGAGI in the germline V gene. V lost 6 bases and J lost 0; bases outside the gene matches: 3. CDR3 in amino acids: CASRRGTSTDTQYF. The CDR3 coding sequence is TGTGCCAGCAGGCGGGGGACTAGCACAGATACGCAGTATTTT.

This clonotype was seen a few times. This chain uses TRBV21-1 with TRBJ2-3. TRBV21-1 is reported as a pseudogene. The CDR3 length is 16 residues. Here the CDR3 reads CASSKSGEASTDTQYF. CDR3 sequence (DNA): TGTGCCAGCAGCAAATCTGGAGAAGCTAGCACAGATACGCAGTATTTT.

This clonotype appeared many times. V gene TRBV3-1 combines with J gene TRBJ2-5; no definite D call. CDR3 length equals 19 residues. Germline CDR1 is LGHDT and CDR2 is YNNKEL (reference sequence). Trimming shortened V by 3 bases and J by 4 bases, and 27 bases separated the two germline ends. CDR3 nucleotides: TGTGCCAGCAGCCACCCATCTTCTGCGACCGAGAAGCGAAGAGAGACCCAGTACTTC. This codes for CASSHPSSATEKRRETQYF.

This clonotype turned up a few times. The chain recombines TRBV5-1 with TRBJ1-6, with TRBD1 identical over 7 bases. V lost 4 bases and J lost 1; bases outside the gene matches: 11. The CDR3 length is 18 residues. Germline-derived CDR1 and CDR2 are SGHRS and YFSETQ. The CDR3 loop is CASSPHGQEPSYNSPLHF. The CDR3 coding sequence is TGCGCCAGCAGCCCACACGGACAGGAACCTTCCTATAATTCACCCCTCCACTTT. Looking up the rest from reference TRBV5-1 and TRBJ1-6 gives the full variable domain: KAGVTQTPRYLIKTRGQQVTLSCSPISGHRSVSWYQQTPGQGLQFLFEYFSETQRNKGNFPGRFSGRQFSNSRSEMNVSTLELGDSALYLCASSPHGQEPSYNSPLHFGNGTRLTVT.

This clonotype was recorded many times. This sequence joins TRBV6-1 and TRBJ1-1, with D maybe TRBD1 (5 bases). The CDR3 has 14 residues. Between the trimmed V and J ends, which lost 7 bases and 1 base, there was a span of 13 bases. CDR1 and CDR2 from the germline V gene are MNHNS and SASEGT. CDR3 coding DNA: TGTGCCAGCAACCCGGGGCAGGGGAACACTGAAGCTTTCTTT. Translating gives CASNPGQGNTEAFF.

Ten or more counts support this clonotype. The gene calls are TRBV9 and TRBJ1-2; perhaps TRBD1 as D (5 bases). Trimming left V 0 bases short and J 3 bases short, with 12 bases between. This CDR3 spans 15 amino acids. The germline gives CDR1 SGDLS, CDR2 YYNGEE. This chain's CDR3 is CASSVAQGPDYGYTF. CDR3 nucleotides: TGTGCCAGCAGCGTAGCTCAGGGACCCGACTATGGCTACACCTTC. Full variable domain (outside the CDR3, taken from reference TRBV9 and TRBJ1-2): DSGVTQTPKHLITATGQRVTLRCSPRSGDLSVYWYQQSLDQGLQFLIQYYNGEERAKGNILERFSAQQFPDLHSELNLSSLELGDSALYFCASSVAQGPDYGYTFGSGTRLTVV.

This clonotype was counted many times. The chain employs TRBV12-3 or TRBV12-4 and TRBJ1-3; no clear D. This CDR3 is 14 amino acids long. Trimming cost V 10 bases and J 4 bases, with 17 bases left between them. CDR3 nucleotides: TGTGCCACCCGACCCAATTCGTCCGGAAACACCATATATTTT. Translation: CATRPNSSGNTIYF.

This clonotype showed up many times. CDR3 coding DNA: TGTGCCAGCTCACCACTTCGGACAGCCATTACCAACACCGGGGAGCTGTTTTTT. Translated: CASSPLRTAITNTGELFF. This chain uses TRBV18 with TRBJ2-2; D is perhaps TRBD1 (6 bases). The V and J ends lost 1 base and 2 bases respectively, with 17 bases between them. CDR1 is KGHSH and CDR2 is LQKENI in the germline V gene. The CDR3 is 18 residues long.

A remark on this clonotype: A read error may explain this, as a much larger clone is one base away. This CDR3 reads CVSSLLGQGYGYTF. The CDR3 nucleotides read TGTGTCAGCAGTTTATTGGGACAGGGGTATGGCTACACCTTC. The chain uses TRBV27 and TRBJ1-2; 10 bases are shared with TRBD1. Per the germline V gene, CDR1 is MNHEY and CDR2 is SMNVEV (reference sequence). The CDR3 totals 14 residues.

Ten or more counts support this clonotype. V and J are TRBV20-1 and TRBJ2-2; 7 bases are a match to TRBD2. Germline V CDR1 and CDR2: DFQATT, SNEGSKA (reference sequence). This CDR3 spans 13 amino acids. V gave up 6 bases and J gave up 7 bases; unmatched junction bases: 8. CDR3 coding DNA: TGCAGTGCCTCCCCCGGGGGGAGCGGGGAGCTGTTTTTT. It yields the protein CSASPGGSGELFF.